Detailed here is one T cell receptor beta chain. The V end was cut by 7 bases, the J end by 5 bases, with 21 bases between. This CDR3 is built from 15 residues. CDR1 SGHRS and CDR2 YFSETQ come from the germline V gene. One entry per CDR3 protein results from TCRdb running MiXCR on the RT-PCR reads. This table has about 160,000 distinct CDR3 sequences, about a third appearing once. The sample is drawn from a study of patients and donors after allogeneic stem cell transplantation. The TCR originated in a human donor who was either an allogeneic HSCT recipient or a stem cell or donor lymphocyte infusion donor (not recorded which). It is not recorded whose cells these are; they may come from a transplant donor. The sequencing sample was made of blood, either unsorted or a sorted T cell fraction (not recorded which). The chain is built from TRBV5-1 and TRBJ2-5; D may match TRBD1 or TRBD2 (5 bases each). In nucleotides, the CDR3 is TGCGCCAGCTGCCCTACGCACGGGACGGGGGAGACCCAGTACTTC. It is translated as CASCPTHGTGETQYF.